This record looks at one T cell receptor beta chain sequence and its context. In germline, CDR1 is SQVTM, CDR2 ANQGSEA. V shed 0 bases and J shed 2 bases, with 13 bases lying between them. The CDR3 spans 15 residues. The sample comes from a study of T cells after posttransplantation cyclophosphamide. Controls had myeloablative marrow grafts with methotrexate and calcineurin inhibitor, sampled at 1 year. Method: immunoSEQ multiplex PCR; TCRdb's copy keeps in-frame clones and lacks some. The data show more than 15,000 clones, around 87% seen once. This material consisted of PBMCs, taken after an allogeneic stem cell transplant with a calcineurin inhibitor and methotrexate. The V and J genes are TRBV29-1 and TRBJ2-5, with D perhaps TRBD1 (7 bases). This clonotype was obtained from a male patient aged 50 to 59 who received an allogeneic stem cell transplant from an unrelated donor, was CMV-positive, and had chronic GVHD only. Some T cells may be provided by the graft donor. DNA of the CDR3: TGCAGCGTTGAAGATTCCAGGGGGGAACAAGAGACCCAGTACTTC. Translating gives CSVEDSRGEQETQYF.